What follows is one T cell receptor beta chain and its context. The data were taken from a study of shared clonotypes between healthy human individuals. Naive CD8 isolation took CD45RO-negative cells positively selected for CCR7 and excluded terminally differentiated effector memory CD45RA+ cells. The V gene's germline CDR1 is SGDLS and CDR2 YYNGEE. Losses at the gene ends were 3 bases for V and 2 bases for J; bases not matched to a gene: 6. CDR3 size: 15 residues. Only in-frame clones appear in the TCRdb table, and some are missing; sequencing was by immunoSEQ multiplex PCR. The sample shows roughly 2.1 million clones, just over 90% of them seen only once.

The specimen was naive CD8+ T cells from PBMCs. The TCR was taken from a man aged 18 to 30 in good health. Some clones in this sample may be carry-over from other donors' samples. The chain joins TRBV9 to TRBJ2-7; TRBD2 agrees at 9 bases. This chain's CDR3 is CASSEASGITYEQYF. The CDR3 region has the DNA TGTGCCAGCAGCGAAGCTAGCGGGATTACCTACGAGCAGTACTTC.